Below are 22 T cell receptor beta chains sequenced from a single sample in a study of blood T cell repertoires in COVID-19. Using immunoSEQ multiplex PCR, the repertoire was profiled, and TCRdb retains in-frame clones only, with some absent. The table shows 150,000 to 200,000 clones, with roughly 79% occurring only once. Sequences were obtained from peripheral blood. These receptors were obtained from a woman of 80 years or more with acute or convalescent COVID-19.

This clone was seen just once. The CDR3 is CASSLERAYNEQFF. CDR3 nucleotides: TGTGCCAGCAGCTTAGAGAGGGCGTACAATGAGCAGTTCTTC. The chain uses TRBV7-2 and TRBJ2-1; maybe TRBD2 (5 bases). This CDR3 spans 14 amino acids. Trimming removed 1 base at V and 4 bases at J, with 8 bases between. CDR1 SGHTA and CDR2 FQGNSA come from the germline V gene.

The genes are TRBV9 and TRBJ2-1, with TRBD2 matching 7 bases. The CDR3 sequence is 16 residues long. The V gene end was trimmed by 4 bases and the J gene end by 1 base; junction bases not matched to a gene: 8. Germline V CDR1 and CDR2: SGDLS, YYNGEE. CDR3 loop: CASSYGLDGSYNEQFF. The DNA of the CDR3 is TGTGCCAGCAGCTACGGACTAGATGGGTCCTACAATGAGCAGTTCTTC.

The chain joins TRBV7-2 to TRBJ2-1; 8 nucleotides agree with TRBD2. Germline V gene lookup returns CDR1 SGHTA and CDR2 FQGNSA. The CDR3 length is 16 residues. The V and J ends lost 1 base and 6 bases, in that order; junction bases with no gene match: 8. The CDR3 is CASSLVSSGGLNEQFF. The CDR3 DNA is TGTGCCAGCAGCTTAGTCTCGAGCGGGGGTCTCAATGAGCAGTTCTTC.

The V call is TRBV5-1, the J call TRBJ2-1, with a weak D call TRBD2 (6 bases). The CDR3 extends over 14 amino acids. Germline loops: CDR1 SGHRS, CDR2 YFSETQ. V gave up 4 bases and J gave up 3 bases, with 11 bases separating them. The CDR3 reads CASSQTSNYNEQFF. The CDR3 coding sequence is TGCGCCAGCAGCCAGACTAGTAACTACAATGAGCAGTTCTTC.

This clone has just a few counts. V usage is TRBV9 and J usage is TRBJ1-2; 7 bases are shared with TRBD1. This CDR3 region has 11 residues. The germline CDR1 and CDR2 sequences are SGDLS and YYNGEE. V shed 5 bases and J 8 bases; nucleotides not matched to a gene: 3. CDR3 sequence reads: CASRTGNGYTF. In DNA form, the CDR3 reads TGTGCCAGCAGGACAGGGAACGGCTACACCTTC.

The CDR3, as DNA: TGTGCCAGCAGGGCAGGGGGCAATCAGCCCCAGCATTTT. Translated, it gives CASRAGGNQPQHF. This chain uses TRBV12-3 or TRBV12-4 with TRBJ1-5; the D gene is possibly TRBD1 (6 bases). The CDR3 covers 13 residues. V was cut by 6 bases and J by 2 bases, with 8 bases left in between.

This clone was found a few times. CDR3 in amino acids: CASSVGRSSYNEQFF. The CDR3 bases are TGTGCCAGCAGCGTAGGAAGGAGCTCCTACAATGAGCAGTTCTTC. V usage is TRBV5-5 and J usage is TRBJ2-1; D call uncertain. The germline CDR1 and CDR2 sequences are SGHKS and YYEKEE (reference sequence). Trimming took 4 bases from V and 0 from J, leaving 11 bases between them. The CDR3 has 15 residues.

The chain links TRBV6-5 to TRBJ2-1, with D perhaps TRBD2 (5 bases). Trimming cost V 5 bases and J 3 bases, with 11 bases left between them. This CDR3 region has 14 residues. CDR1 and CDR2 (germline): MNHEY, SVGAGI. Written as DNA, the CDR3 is TGTGCCAGCAGTATGAACCGGGACTACAATGAGCAGTTCTTC. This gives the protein CASSMNRDYNEQFF.

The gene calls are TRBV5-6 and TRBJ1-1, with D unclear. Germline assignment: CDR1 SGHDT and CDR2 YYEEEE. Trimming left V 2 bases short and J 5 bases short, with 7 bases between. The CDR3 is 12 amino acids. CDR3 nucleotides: TGTGCCAGCAGCTTTTACAATACTGAAGCTTTCTTT. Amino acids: CASSFYNTEAFF. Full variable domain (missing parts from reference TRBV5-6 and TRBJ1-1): DAGVTQSPTHLIKTRGQQVTLRCSPKSGHDTVSWYQQALGQGPQFIFQYYEEEERQRGNFPDRFSGHQFPNYSSELNVNALLLGDSALYLCASSFYNTEAFFGQGTRLTVV.

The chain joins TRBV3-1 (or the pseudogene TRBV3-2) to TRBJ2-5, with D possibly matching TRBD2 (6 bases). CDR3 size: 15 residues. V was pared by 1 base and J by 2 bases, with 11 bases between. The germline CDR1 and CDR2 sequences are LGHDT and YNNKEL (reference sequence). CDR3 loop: CASSQVADIQETQYF. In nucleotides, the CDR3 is TGTGCCAGCAGCCAAGTAGCGGATATTCAAGAGACCCAGTACTTC.

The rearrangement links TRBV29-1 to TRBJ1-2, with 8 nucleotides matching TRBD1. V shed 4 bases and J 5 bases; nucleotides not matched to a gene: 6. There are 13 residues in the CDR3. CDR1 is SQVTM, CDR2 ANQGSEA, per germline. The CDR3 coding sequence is TGCAGCGTTGGGCAGACAGGGGTATATGGCTACACCTTC. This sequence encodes CSVGQTGVYGYTF.

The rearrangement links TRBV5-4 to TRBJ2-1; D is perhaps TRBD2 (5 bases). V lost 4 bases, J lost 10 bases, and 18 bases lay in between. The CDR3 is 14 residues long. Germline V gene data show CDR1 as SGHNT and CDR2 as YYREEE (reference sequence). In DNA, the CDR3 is TGTGCCAGCAGCCAAAAAACGGGATCTGAAGAGCAGTTCTTC. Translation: CASSQKTGSEEQFF.

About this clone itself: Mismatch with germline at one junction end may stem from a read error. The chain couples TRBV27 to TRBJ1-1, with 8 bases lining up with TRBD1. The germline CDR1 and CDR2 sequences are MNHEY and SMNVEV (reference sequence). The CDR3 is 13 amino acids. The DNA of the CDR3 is TGTGCTAGCAGGACCACAGGGGGGACTGAAGCTTTCTTT. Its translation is CASRTTGGTEAFF.

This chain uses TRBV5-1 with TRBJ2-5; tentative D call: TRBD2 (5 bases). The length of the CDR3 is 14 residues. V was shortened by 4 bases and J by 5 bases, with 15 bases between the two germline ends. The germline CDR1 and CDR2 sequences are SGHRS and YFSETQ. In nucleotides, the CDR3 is TGCGCCAGCAGCCCCGGAGGCCCCTCGGAGACCCAGTACTTC. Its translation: CASSPGGPSETQYF.

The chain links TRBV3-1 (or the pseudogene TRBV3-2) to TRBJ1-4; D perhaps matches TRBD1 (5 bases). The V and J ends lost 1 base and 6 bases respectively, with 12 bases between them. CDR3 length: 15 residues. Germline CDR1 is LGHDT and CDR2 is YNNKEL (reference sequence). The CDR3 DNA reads TGTGCCAGCAGCCAAGGGGAGGCAGGGTATGAAAAACTGTTTTTT. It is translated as CASSQGEAGYEKLFF.

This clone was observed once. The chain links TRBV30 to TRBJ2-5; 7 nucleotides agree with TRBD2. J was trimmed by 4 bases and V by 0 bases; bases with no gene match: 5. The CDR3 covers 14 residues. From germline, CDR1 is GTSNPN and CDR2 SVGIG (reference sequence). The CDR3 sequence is CAWSVAGAIETQYF. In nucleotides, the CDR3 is TGTGCCTGGAGTGTTGCGGGAGCGATAGAGACCCAGTACTTC.

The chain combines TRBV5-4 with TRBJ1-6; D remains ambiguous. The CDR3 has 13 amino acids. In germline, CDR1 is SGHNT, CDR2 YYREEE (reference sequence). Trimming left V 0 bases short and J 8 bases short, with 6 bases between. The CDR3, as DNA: TGTGCCAGCAGCTTGGGTGGGCATTCACCCCTCCACTTT. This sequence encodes CASSLGGHSPLHF. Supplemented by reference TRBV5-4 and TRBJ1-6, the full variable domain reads ETGVTQSPTHLIKTRGQQVTLRCSSQSGHNTVSWYQQALGQGPQFIFQYYREEENGRGNFPPRFSGLQFPNYSSELNVNALELDDSALYLCASSLGGHSPLHFGNGTRLTVT.

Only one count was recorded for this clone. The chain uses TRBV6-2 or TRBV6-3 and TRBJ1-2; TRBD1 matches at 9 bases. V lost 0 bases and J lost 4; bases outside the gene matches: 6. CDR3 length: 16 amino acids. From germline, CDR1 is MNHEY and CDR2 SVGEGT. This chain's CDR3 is CASSYSTGTGPYGYTF. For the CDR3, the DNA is TGTGCCAGCAGTTACTCAACCGGGACAGGGCCCTATGGCTACACCTTC.

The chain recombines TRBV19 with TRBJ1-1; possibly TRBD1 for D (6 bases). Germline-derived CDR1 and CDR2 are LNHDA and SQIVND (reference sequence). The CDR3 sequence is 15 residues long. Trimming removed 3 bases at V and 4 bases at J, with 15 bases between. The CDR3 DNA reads TGTGCCAGTAGTATCGGGAACAGGGTTGGCACTGAAGCTTTCTTT. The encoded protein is CASSIGNRVGTEAFF.

The CDR3 DNA reads as TGCGCCAGCAGCGGACAGGGCTCCTACAATGAGCAGTTCTTC. Residues: CASSGQGSYNEQFF. This chain joins TRBV5-1 and TRBJ2-1; 8 bases are shared with TRBD1. Germline assignment: CDR1 SGHRS and CDR2 YFSETQ. The CDR3 runs 14 residues. Trimming cost V 4 bases and J 0 bases; bases outside gene matches: 0.

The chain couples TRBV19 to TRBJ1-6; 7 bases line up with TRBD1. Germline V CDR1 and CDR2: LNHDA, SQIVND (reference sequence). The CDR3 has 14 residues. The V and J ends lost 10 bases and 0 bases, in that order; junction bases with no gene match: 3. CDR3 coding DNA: TGTGCCACGACAGGGAGCTCCTATAATTCACCCCTCCACTTT. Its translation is CATTGSSYNSPLHF.

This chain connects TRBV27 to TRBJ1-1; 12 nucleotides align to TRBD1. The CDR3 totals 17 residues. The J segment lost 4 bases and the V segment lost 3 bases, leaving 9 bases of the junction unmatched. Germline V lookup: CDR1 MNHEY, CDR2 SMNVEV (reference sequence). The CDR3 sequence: CASSFGTGGGLGTEAFF. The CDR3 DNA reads TGTGCCAGCAGTTTCGGGACAGGGGGCGGTTTGGGCACTGAAGCTTTCTTT.